This T cell receptor beta chain comes out of a study of blood T cells in healthy people across ages (dated by TCRdb to about 2015). Regarding the study in general: In model experiments, template switching captured about one uniquely barcoded TCR beta cDNA molecule for every two T cells. Age-related changes in TCR beta repertoire diversity were measured in the study by deep sequencing normalized with unique cDNA molecular identifiers. Donors were grouped into four age groups: young (average approximately 15 years), middle-aged (about 40), aged (62) and long-lived (just over 80). Donors of different ages were randomly distributed across sequencing lanes to avoid experimental bias. The study analyzed two additional independent replicas of 1 million unique cDNA reads from the same blood draw for two donors, one aged 18 to 29 and one aged 80 or older. The research as a whole found: Observed TCR beta diversity per million T cells fell roughly linearly with age, and a significant reduction was already apparent by age roughly 40. Because profiling used bulk unsorted PBMCs, naive and antigen-experienced compartments could not be compared conclusively. Total diversity estimates from one million sequenced T cells were considered lower bounds and underestimates. Donor CMV infection status was unknown, potentially confounding age-related changes in expanded clonotypes. Compared with the aged group, the long-lived group had more naive CD4+ T cells, fewer expanded clones and increased TCR diversity, suggesting age selection. The percentage of naive T cells measured by flow cytometry correlated strongly with observed TCR beta diversity.

Based on the germline V gene, the CDR1 and CDR2 sequences are SGHTS and YDEGEE. V is reduced by 1 base and J by 7 bases, leaving a spacing of 20 bases between them. Measured from the cysteine to the phenylalanine, the CDR3 is 17 residues long. Only CDR3 DNA remains: 51 bases, in frame from the first base. This clonotype was detected a few times. The clone's antigen remains unknown. Per-base qualities were not stored, and no clone one base away is much larger. Donors were approximately 42 systemically healthy Caucasian individuals from Russia aged roughly 6 to 90 years. Each donor gave approximately 9.3 milliliters of peripheral blood, collected into EDTA-treated Vacutainer tubes. Ficoll-Paque density-gradient centrifugation was used to isolate PBMCs, with at least 7 million obtained per sample. Total RNA, at least 6 micrograms per sample, was extracted from PBMCs with Trizol reagent. Naive CD45RAhigh/CD27high T cell percentages were measured by flow cytometry on a PBMC aliquot from every donor.

Library generation was performed with 5' RACE. Sequencing used an Illumina HiSeq 2500. A second PCR of roughly 7 to 11 cycles was performed with a sample-barcoded 5' primer and a J-beta primer mix. Each TCR beta cDNA molecule received a unique molecular identifier from a template-switch 5' adaptor carrying 12 random nucleotides. Each sample yielded at least 2.5 million CDR3-containing paired-end reads. First-strand cDNA was synthesized from all RNA with the Mint cDNA synthesis kit, primed by a TRBC-specific oligonucleotide. Following uracil-DNA glycosylase treatment, all cDNA underwent a first 18-cycle PCR with the universal primers M1SS and BC2_uni_R. In the source study's methods: For normalization, 1 million high-quality reads, each with a distinct molecular identifier, were randomly selected from each sample. Reads sharing molecular identifiers were discarded rather than binned into consensus sequences. MiTCR, with a Q25 quality threshold and the strictest error-elimination algorithm, was used for CDR3 identification, clonotype clustering and error correction. A nonparametric unseen species model with Euler transformation was used to estimate lower-bound total TCR beta diversity. TCRdb reprocessed the public reads (quality trimming at Q25 with fastp, clone calling with MiXCR) and kept in-frame beta chains. Every distinct CDR3 protein forms one entry, paired with its most common genes and DNA. The V and J calls and clone size are TCRdb's, not the authors'. This sample gives roughly 1.4 million distinct CDR3 sequences in total; almost 60% of them show up just once. Clones ranked in the top ten supply about 6.3% of the sample.

The sequence derives from a young man in good health. Sample: blood. The sequence links TRBV5-8 to TRBJ2-2, with no confidently assigned D gene. The CDR3 protein sequence reads: CASSLFTLRNLSGELFF. The sequence in DNA is TGTGCCAGCAGCTTGTTTACTTTACGGAACTTAAGCGGGGAGCTGTTTTTT.